A selection of T cell receptor beta chains follows, all from one sample in a study of cytomegalovirus exposure and HLA in healthy donors. The assay was immunoSEQ multiplex PCR, and TCRdb's table has in-frame clones only and misses some. The top ten clones hold around 2% of a sample with 200,000 or so clones, 70% to 90% of them seen once. Sequenced: PBMCs. These receptors originate from a young woman in good health and CMV-seropositive. The CDR3 runs from the conserved cysteine through the conserved F or W. D genes are given only for firm matches. Clone sizes are given selectively: once, few, many, or a class where the clone is expanded.

V gene	clone size	D gene	J gene	CDR3 DNA	CDR3 protein
TRBV7-8	-	TRBD2	TRBJ2-3	TGTGCCAGCAGCGCCGCTAGCGGGGGGCCCTTGGATACGCAGTATTTT	CASSAASGGPLDTQYF
TRBV11-2	-	TRBD2	TRBJ2-1	TGTGCCAGCAGCCCAGCGGGGAGCTCCTACAATGAGCAGTTCTTC	CASSPAGSSYNEQFF
TRBV11-2	-	-	TRBJ1-5	TGTGCCAGCAGCTTAGGGGGACACCTCAATCAGCCCCAGCATTTT	CASSLGGHLNQPQHF
TRBV4-1	-	TRBD1	TRBJ1-1	TGCGCCAGCAGCCAAGAAATCCGGACAGGGGACGCTTTCTTT	CASSQEIRTGDAFF
TRBV19	-	TRBD1	TRBJ2-7	TGTGCCAGTAGTATACGTGAGGGGGCAGGGAGCTCCTACGAGCAGTACTTC	CASSIREGAGSSYEQYF
TRBV6-5	few	-	TRBJ1-2	TGTGCCAGCAGCTGGGGGCGAGGCTACACCTTC	CASSWGRGYTF
TRBV4-1	-	TRBD1	TRBJ1-2	TGCGCCAGCAGCCAAGCCCAGGGACAGGGAAATGGCTACACCTTC	CASSQAQGQGNGYTF
TRBV27	-	-	TRBJ2-1	TGTGCCAGCAGTTCGGCGGACAAGAATGAGCAGTTCTTC	CASSSADKNEQFF
TRBV4-1	-	-	TRBJ2-7	TGCGCCAGCAGCCAAGTAGCGCCGAGCTCCTACGAGCAGTACTTC	CASSQVAPSSYEQYF
TRBV19	-	TRBD1	TRBJ1-6	TGTGCCAGTGCCGCGGGACAGGGAAACTCACCCCTCCACTTT	CASAAGQGNSPLHF
TRBV19	-	-	TRBJ1-5	TGTGCCAGTAGTATTCGAGTCAAGAGCAATCAGCCCCAGCATTTT	CASSIRVKSNQPQHF
TRBV27	once	TRBD1	TRBJ1-5	TGTGCCAGCAGTTTACATCCGGACAGGGGGCCGGGACAGCCCCAGCATTTT	CASSLHPDRGPGQPQHF
TRBV28	-	-	TRBJ1-1	TGTGCCAGCAGTTTCCGTCCATACTTGATCACTGAAGCTTTCTTT	CASSFRPYLITEAFF
TRBV30	-	-	TRBJ1-2	TGTGCCTGGAGTAGGGGGAATGGCTACACCTTC	CAWSRGNGYTF
TRBV9	-	-	TRBJ2-3	TGTGCCAGCAGCCCCCGAGGATCTGATAGCACAGATACGCAGTATTTT	CASSPRGSDSTDTQYF
TRBV19	-	-	TRBJ1-3	TGTGCCAGTAGTTCGGGATCTTTCTCTGGAAACACCATATATTTT	CASSSGSFSGNTIYF
TRBV13	once	-	TRBJ1-1	TGTGCCAGCAGCTTATCCAAGGGGACATCGAACACTGAAGCTTTCTTT	CASSLSKGTSNTEAFF
TRBV4-3	once	-	TRBJ1-2	TGCGCCAGCAGCCAGTACAGAGAAAACTATGGCTACACCTTC	CASSQYRENYGYTF
TRBV5-5	few	-	TRBJ1-1	TGTGCCAGCAGCTTGGTGTCCTCCACTGAAGCTTTCTTT	CASSLVSSTEAFF
TRBV29-1	-	-	TRBJ1-2	TGCAGCGCATCCCTCGGGGGAGGCTACACCTTC	CSASLGGGYTF
TRBV5-1	-	TRBD1	TRBJ2-5	TGCGCCAGCAGCTGGACAGGGGGCGGGGAGACCCAGTACTTC	CASSWTGGGETQYF
TRBV15	once	-	TRBJ1-1	TGTGCCACCAGCAGAGATAAGGTGACAGGAGCTAACACTGAAGCTTTCTTT	CATSRDKVTGANTEAFF
TRBV10-1	-	-	TRBJ2-1	TGCGCCAGACAACAGGTTGGGGTATCCAATGAGCAGTTCTTC	CARQQVGVSNEQFF
TRBV5-5	-	-	TRBJ2-2	TGTGCCAGCAGCTTGAGGTTACAGGGAAACACCGGGGAGCTGTTTTTT	CASSLRLQGNTGELFF
TRBV11-3	-	TRBD1	TRBJ2-5	TGTGCCAGCACCCTGGAAGACAGGGATGTTGAGACCCAGTACTTC	CASTLEDRDVETQYF
TRBV7-2	-	TRBD1	TRBJ2-1	TGTGCCAGCAGGGCTTTTGGACAGGGGGCAACTGAGCAGTTCTTC	CASRAFGQGATEQFF
TRBV7-7	few	-	TRBJ1-2	TGTGCTAGCAGCTTATCAAATTCGGACAGTAGTGGCTACACCTTC	CASSLSNSDSSGYTF
TRBV30	-	TRBD1	TRBJ1-1	TGTGCCTGGAGCCGACAGGGGAACACTGAAGCTTTCTTT	CAWSRQGNTEAFF
TRBV28	-	-	TRBJ1-4	TGTGCCAGCCACAATACAGGATCTAATGAAAAACTGTTTTTT	CASHNTGSNEKLFF
TRBV7-2	few	TRBD1	TRBJ1-1	TGTGCCAGCAGCCCCGGGACAGGGAGGAACACTGAAGCTTTCTTT	CASSPGTGRNTEAFF
TRBV27	-	-	TRBJ1-2	TGTGCCAGCAGTTTACACAGCTCCTATGGCTACACCTTC	CASSLHSSYGYTF
TRBV6-5	-	-	TRBJ2-3	TGTGCCAGCAGCCACCCCGGTTCTGTCCTAGATACGCAGTATTTT	CASSHPGSVLDTQYF
TRBV6-1	once	-	TRBJ1-5	TGTGCCAGCATCGGCAGGAATCAGCCCCAGCATTTT	CASIGRNQPQHF
TRBV6-1	-	TRBD1	TRBJ1-2	TGTGCCAGCGGGACAGGGAGGGAGCTTGATGGCTACACCTTC	CASGTGRELDGYTF
TRBV28	once	TRBD1	TRBJ1-2	TGTGCCAGCAGACAATACGGGACAGACTATGGCTACACCTTC	CASRQYGTDYGYTF
TRBV7-7	-	-	TRBJ2-5	TGTGCTAGCAGCCTTACAACAGGGCGGGAGACCCAGTACTTC	CASSLTTGRETQYF
TRBV6-5	-	TRBD1	TRBJ2-5	TGTGCCAGCAGTTCTGACAGGGACAGGGGGGAGACCCAGTACTTC	CASSSDRDRGETQYF
TRBV27	-	-	TRBJ2-7	TGTGCCAGCAGTTTAGGACAGAACTACGAGCAGTACTTC	CASSLGQNYEQYF
TRBV9	-	TRBD2	TRBJ2-1	TGTGCCAGCAGCGCCGGTAGCGGGCTCCTGAATGAGCAGTTCTTC	CASSAGSGLLNEQFF
TRBV5-4	-	TRBD2	TRBJ2-3	TGTGCCAGCAGCTTGGGGATACTAGCGGGGGGCGCAGATACGCAGTATTTT	CASSLGILAGGADTQYF
TRBV2	-	-	TRBJ1-1	TGTGCCAGCATGCCGGGGGATACTGAAGCTTTCTTT	CASMPGDTEAFF
TRBV5-4	few	TRBD2	TRBJ2-1	TGTGCCAGCAGCTTGGAAGCGGGAGGGGGTAGCTCCTACAATGAGCAGTTCTTC	CASSLEAGGGSSYNEQFF
TRBV5-3	-	-	TRBJ1-2	TGTGCCAGAAGCTTGGGGGTGAGGGGGGGCTACACCTTC	CARSLGVRGGYTF
TRBV4-1	-	-	TRBJ1-1	TGCGCCAGCAGCGATCCTAGGACTGAAGCTTTCTTT	CASSDPRTEAFF
TRBV30	-	-	TRBJ1-1	TGTGCCTGGAGTGCCCCAGAGAACACTGAAGCTTTCTTT	CAWSAPENTEAFF
TRBV6-5	-	TRBD2	TRBJ2-3	TGTGCCAGCCGGACTAGCGGATATACGCAGTATTTT	CASRTSGYTQYF
TRBV5-1	-	-	TRBJ2-3	TGCGCCAGCAGCACGGAGGGTAGCACAGATACGCAGTATTTT	CASSTEGSTDTQYF
TRBV29-1	few	TRBD2	TRBJ2-2	TGCAGCTGCATGGGCGGGGGGGCTGGGGAGCTGTTTTTT	CSCMGGGAGELFF
TRBV30	-	-	TRBJ1-3	TGTGCCTGGACCCAGTCCTCCCTTGGAAACACCATATATTTT	CAWTQSSLGNTIYF
TRBV9	-	-	TRBJ2-1	TGTGCCAGCAGCGTAGGTCCAGGCCGATTGTCATACAATGAGCAGTTCTTC	CASSVGPGRLSYNEQFF
TRBV4-1	-	TRBD1	TRBJ2-7	TGCGCCAGCGGGATTACAGGGGGCGAGCAGTACTTC	CASGITGGEQYF
TRBV27	-	TRBD1	TRBJ2-1	TGTGCCAGCATGCAGGACAGGGCCTACAATGAGCAGTTCTTC	CASMQDRAYNEQFF
TRBV19	-	TRBD1	TRBJ1-1	TGTGCCAGTAGAATCAGGGGGCAGGACACTGAAGCTTTCTTT	CASRIRGQDTEAFF
TRBV13	few	-	TRBJ2-3	TGTGCCAGCAGCTCCTTGGGGGGTACAGATACGCAGTATTTT	CASSSLGGTDTQYF
TRBV6-1	-	TRBD1	TRBJ2-7	TGTGCCAGCAGTGAACGGACAGGCCCCAGGCAGTACTTC	CASSERTGPRQYF